The 27 T cell receptor beta chains in this list originate from one sample, sequenced in a study of blood T cell repertoires in COVID-19. Sequencing used immunoSEQ multiplex PCR; TCRdb keeps in-frame clones, though not all of them. The sample records under 200,000 clones, roughly 87% being singletons. Sequenced input: PBMCs or T cells enriched from blood (not recorded which). The source is a woman between 50 and 59 years old who had recovered from COVID-19.

The chain recombines TRBV7-3 with TRBJ2-2; 11 positions agree with TRBD2. J was trimmed by 4 bases and V by 0 bases; bases with no gene match: 13. The germline V gene has CDR1 SGHTA and CDR2 FQGTGA. The CDR3 extends over 20 amino acids. The CDR3 spells CASSLTLSGLAGQGTGELFF. The CDR3 region has the DNA TGTGCCAGCAGCTTAACCCTCTCCGGACTAGCGGGCCAGGGCACCGGGGAGCTGTTTTTT.

The chain combines TRBV30 with TRBJ1-1, with 7 bases identical to TRBD1. The CDR3 contains 14 residues. Germline loops: CDR1 GTSNPN, CDR2 SVGIG (reference sequence). Unmatched junction bases numbered 8, after V lost 7 bases and J lost 0 bases. CDR3 region: CAYNKGQLNTEAFF. The CDR3 DNA follows: TGTGCCTACAATAAGGGACAGTTGAACACTGAAGCTTTCTTT. The whole variable domain, remainder taken from reference TRBV30 and TRBJ1-1, is SQTIHQWPATLVQPVGSPLSLECTVEGTSNPNLYWYRQAAGRGLQLLFYSVGIGQISSEVPQNLSASRPQDRQFILSSKKLLLSDSGFYLCAYNKGQLNTEAFFGQGTRLTVV.

The chain combines TRBV6-4 with TRBJ2-5, with D possibly matching TRBD1 (5 bases). Trimming cost V 6 bases and J 6 bases, with 14 bases left between them. The CDR3 has 13 amino acids. CDR1 and CDR2 from the germline V gene are MRHNA and SNTAGT. This CDR3 reads CASSLTLGQTQYF. In DNA, the CDR3 is TGTGCCAGCAGCCTGACCCTGGGGCAGACCCAGTACTTC.

The rearrangement links TRBV24-1 to TRBJ2-3; 15 positions match TRBD2. Trimming at V came to 1 base and at J to 4 bases, leaving 8 bases not matched to a gene. CDR3 length: 19 amino acids. CDR1 and CDR2 from the germline V gene are KGHDR and SFDVKD. CDR3 loop: CATSDFTGLAGGPPDTQYF. The CDR3 DNA follows: TGTGCCACCAGTGATTTTACAGGACTAGCGGGAGGGCCCCCAGATACGCAGTATTTT.

V usage is TRBV7-2 and J usage is TRBJ2-5; 15 bases align to TRBD2. The CDR3 runs to 16 residues. CDR1 and CDR2 (germline): SGHTA, FQGNSA. The V segment lost 5 bases and the J segment 5 bases; nucleotides outside the gene matches: 6. Here the CDR3 DNA reads TGTGCCAGCAGCCTTGGACTAGCGGGAGGGCTCGAGACCCAGTACTTC. Amino acids: CASSLGLAGGLETQYF.

The sample holds a few counts of this clone. The V gene is TRBV7-3, the J gene TRBJ2-5; 7 nucleotides agree with TRBD2. Trimming removed 5 bases from V and 5 bases from J; junction bases left unmatched: 8. Germline values: CDR1 SGHTA, CDR2 FQGTGA. The CDR3 has 14 residues. CDR3 bases: TGTGCCAGCAGCCCTCAGCGGGGCTCGGAGACCCAGTACTTC. Translation: CASSPQRGSETQYF.

This rearrangement joins TRBV4-1 to TRBJ2-1; perhaps TRBD2 as D (6 bases). Germline V CDR1 and CDR2: MGHRA, YSYEKL. This CDR3 is 15 amino acids long. V lost 3 bases and J lost 4, with 13 bases in between. CDR3 nucleotides: TGCGCCAGCAGCCAGGGGACTCTAACATACAATGAGCAGTTCTTC. Its protein is CASSQGTLTYNEQFF.

The chain has TRBV28 and TRBJ2-7, with D perhaps TRBD2 (6 bases). The CDR3 runs to 15 residues. Germline V gene sequence: CDR1 MDHEN, CDR2 SYDVKM. Deletions cut 3 bases from V and 2 bases from J, with 14 bases between. The CDR3 loop is CASSFLGSGTYEQYF. The CDR3, as DNA: TGTGCCAGCAGTTTTTTAGGTAGCGGAACCTACGAGCAGTACTTC.

The chain links TRBV7-2 to TRBJ1-1; D is uncertain. V lost 1 base to trimming and J lost 1 base, with 7 bases between them. Germline V lookup: CDR1 SGHTA, CDR2 FQGNSA. The CDR3 runs to 14 residues. DNA of the CDR3: TGTGCCAGCAGCTTAGGCGCCCCGAACACTGAAGCTTTCTTT. Translation: CASSLGAPNTEAFF.

This clone was observed at least ten times. V gene TRBV7-2 combines with J gene TRBJ2-1; 9 bases line up with TRBD1. The CDR3 contains 16 residues. Germline V gene lookup returns CDR1 SGHTA and CDR2 FQGNSA. Trimming removed 5 bases from V and 5 bases from J; junction bases left unmatched: 10. The CDR3 DNA follows: TGTGCCAGCAGCCCCGGGACAGGGCTTTTGGACAATGAGCAGTTCTTC. Translated: CASSPGTGLLDNEQFF.

This clone was recorded a few times. V usage is TRBV3-1 (or the pseudogene TRBV3-2) and J usage is TRBJ2-7; 9 bases align to TRBD1. The germline gives CDR1 LGHDT, CDR2 YNNKEL (reference sequence). The CDR3 consists of 15 residues. V gave up 4 bases and J gave up 1 base; unmatched junction bases: 5. The CDR3 reads CASSLRDRASYEQYF. As DNA, the CDR3 is TGTGCCAGCAGCCTCCGGGACAGGGCTTCCTACGAGCAGTACTTC.

CDR3 sequence reads: CAWSVGRSSNWNTEAFF. CDR3 bases: TGTGCCTGGAGTGTAGGCAGGTCCTCTAATTGGAACACTGAAGCTTTCTTT. The V call is TRBV30, the J call TRBJ1-1; the D is unclear. The CDR3 loop spans 17 amino acids. Per the germline V gene, CDR1 is GTSNPN and CDR2 is SVGIG (reference sequence). V was trimmed by 0 bases and J by 1 base, leaving 18 bases between them.

The V call is TRBV4-3, the J call TRBJ2-1; tentative D call: TRBD2 (5 bases). Between the trimmed V and J ends, which lost 0 bases and 1 base, there was a span of 13 bases. CDR1 is LGHNA, CDR2 YSLEER, per germline. There are 17 residues in the CDR3. In nucleotides, the CDR3 is TGCGCCAGCAGCCAAGACACGGGGTCCCGATCCTACAATGAGCAGTTCTTC. It translates to CASSQDTGSRSYNEQFF.

The chain links TRBV18 to TRBJ2-3; 7 bases are shared with TRBD1. The CDR3 runs to 14 residues. V lost 1 base to trimming and J lost 5 bases; unmatched junction nucleotides: 3. Germline CDR1 reads KGHSH; CDR2 reads LQKENI. CDR3 loop: CASSPQGAGDTQYF. The DNA for the CDR3 is TGTGCCAGCTCACCACAGGGGGCTGGAGATACGCAGTATTTT.

CDR3 protein: CASSWGLARTDTQYF. The CDR3 coding sequence is TGTGCCAGCAGCTGGGGACTAGCGCGCACAGATACGCAGTATTTT. This chain joins TRBV7-9 and TRBJ2-3; TRBD2 aligns across 10 bases. CDR3 length equals 15 residues. Germline CDR1 reads SEHNR; CDR2 reads FQNEAQ (reference sequence). V lost 4 bases and J lost 1; bases outside the gene matches: 2.

This chain links TRBV27 with TRBJ2-1; 7 nucleotides agree with TRBD1. V dropped 6 bases and J dropped 3; count of bases not matched to a gene: 11. This CDR3 is 16 amino acids long. Germline assignment: CDR1 MNHEY and CDR2 SMNVEV (reference sequence). CDR3 sequence reads: CASRETWDRYYNEQFF. CDR3 in DNA: TGTGCCAGCAGAGAGACATGGGACAGATACTACAATGAGCAGTTCTTC.

The chain recombines TRBV27 with TRBJ1-1; D ambiguous. V was cut by 4 bases and J by 5 bases, with 8 bases left in between. Per germline, CDR1 MNHEY and CDR2 SMNVEV (reference sequence). This CDR3 has 12 residues. The CDR3 protein is CASSSAGTEAFF. The CDR3 coding sequence is TGTGCCAGCAGTTCCGCCGGGACTGAAGCTTTCTTT.

J is TRBJ2-7 and V is TRBV27, with 8 bases aligning to TRBD1. CDR3 length equals 15 residues. Germline V gene data show CDR1 as MNHEY and CDR2 as SMNVEV (reference sequence). Losses at the gene ends were 4 bases for V and 2 bases for J; bases not matched to a gene: 7. The CDR3 DNA reads TGTGCCAGCAGTTCCCACCGGGACAGGACCTACGAGCAGTACTTC. Translated: CASSSHRDRTYEQYF.

A few counts support this clone. This chain joins TRBV7-9 and TRBJ2-7, with 7 bases fitting TRBD1. The CDR3 totals 17 residues. The ends lost 1 base at V and 0 bases at J; junction bases unmatched: 9. The germline gives CDR1 SEHNR, CDR2 FQNEAQ (reference sequence). The CDR3 sequence is CASSLGTGSSSSYEQYF. The DNA for the CDR3 is TGTGCCAGCAGCTTAGGGACAGGTTCTTCTTCCTCCTACGAGCAGTACTTC.

The chain links TRBV5-1 to TRBJ2-5, with a possible D match to TRBD1 (6 bases). Trimming took off 0 bases at V and 2 bases at J, with 11 bases between the two ends. Germline V gives CDR1 SGHRS, CDR2 YFSETQ. There are 15 residues in the CDR3. CDR3 in amino acids: CASSLVGTLQETQYF. CDR3 sequence (DNA): TGCGCCAGCAGCTTGGTTGGGACACTGCAAGAGACCCAGTACTTC. The variable domain in full, completed from reference TRBV5-1 and TRBJ2-5, reads KAGVTQTPRYLIKTRGQQVTLSCSPISGHRSVSWYQQTPGQGLQFLFEYFSETQRNKGNFPGRFSGRQFSNSRSEMNVSTLELGDSALYLCASSLVGTLQETQYFGPGTRLLVL.

This chain connects TRBV7-2 to TRBJ1-5; tentative D call: TRBD1 (5 bases). The V end lost 4 bases, the J end lost 6 bases, and 13 bases lay between the germline ends. This CDR3 region has 14 residues. From germline, CDR1 is SGHTA and CDR2 FQGNSA. The CDR3 DNA follows: TGTGCCAGCAGCTCCCGGGGGACCCGTCAGCCCCAGCATTTT. Protein product: CASSSRGTRQPQHF.

V is TRBV30 and J is TRBJ2-1, with 10 bases that match TRBD2. The CDR3 totals 17 residues. Germline CDR1 and CDR2: GTSNPN and SVGIG (reference sequence). J lost 8 bases, V lost 2 bases, and 15 bases had no gene match. CDR3 protein: CAWSYWASGSLGDEQFF. The CDR3 nucleotides read TGTGCCTGGAGTTATTGGGCTAGCGGGAGTCTTGGGGATGAGCAGTTCTTC.

The chain combines TRBV6-5 with TRBJ2-7; D is ambiguous. Trimming took 6 bases from V and 7 from J, leaving 16 bases between them. There are 13 residues in the CDR3. Germline assignment: CDR1 MNHEY and CDR2 SVGAGI. The CDR3 DNA reads TGTGCCAGCAGGCCGCCGGTGGTCGTGGAGCAGTACTTC. The encoded protein is CASRPPVVVEQYF.

The V call is TRBV5-1, the J call TRBJ2-2; TRBD2 matches at 7 bases. After removal of 0 bases from V and 0 bases from J, the junction contained 2 bases not matched to a gene. The CDR3 consists of 16 residues. Germline V gene sequence: CDR1 SGHRS, CDR2 YFSETQ. The CDR3 reads CASSLGGRANTGELFF. Here the CDR3 DNA reads TGCGCCAGCAGCTTGGGAGGGAGGGCGAACACCGGGGAGCTGTTTTTT.

The chain is built from TRBV14 and TRBJ1-3; possibly TRBD1 for D (6 bases). Trimming removed 3 bases from V and 1 base from J, with 13 bases in between. Germline lookup yields CDR1 SGHDN and CDR2 FVKESK. CDR3 size: 16 residues. The DNA of the CDR3 is TGTGCCAGCAGCCAGAGATGGGGGCTTTCTGGAAACACCATATATTTT. Translation gives CASSQRWGLSGNTIYF.

The chain uses TRBV10-3 and TRBJ2-7, with 15 positions matching TRBD2. Germline V gene data show CDR1 as ENHRY and CDR2 as SYGVKD. The CDR3 is 16 amino acids. V gave up 6 bases and J gave up 1 base; unmatched junction bases: 4. The DNA for the CDR3 is TGTGCCATCAGGGCAGGGACTAGCGGGGGGTCCTACGAGCAGTACTTC. Its protein is CAIRAGTSGGSYEQYF.

A note on this clone: The DNA is omitted, as the CDR3 cannot be located on it reliably, and the CDR3 follows TCRdb's listing. This rearrangement joins TRBV21-1 to TRBJ1-2; the D call of TRBD1 is as the table states it, not checked on the DNA. TRBV21-1 is marked as a pseudogene. The CDR3 is 18 residues long, counting both termini. The CDR3 region is CASSKEWGQGSLFLGYTF.